This TCR beta chain stems from a study of blood T cell repertoires in COVID-19 (TCRdb year 2020). About the investigation overall: Collaborator samples came from the United States, Italy and Spain and covered acute and convalescent phases of COVID-19. The repertoires were released in a freely available public database intended as a resource for research on the immune response to SARS-CoV-2. Deeply sampled blood TCRbeta repertoires from subjects exposed to, actively infected with, or recovered from COVID-19 were included in the dataset. Samples were obtained from the ongoing ImmuneRACE study (first 160 participants) and from some 1,300 subjects provided by 6 global collaborators. The prospective study material was composed of cDNA or gDNA derived from T cells, B-cell-depleted T cells, or PBMCs. Sample metadata almost always included a de-identified subject ID, COVID-19 status, age in years and sex. HLA class I and class II types, where available, came from metadata supplied by the sample provider rather than from assay-based typing. Paper-wide results and their limitations: Clinical and demographic metadata were provided uncurated, with the amount varying by source and participant.

The immunoSEQ Assay, a bias-controlled multiplex PCR, was used to amplify TCRbeta CDR3 regions from genomic DNA. The authors' analysis ran thus. The number of nucleated cells in each sample was estimated by amplification of reference gene primers within the assay. To quantify the absolute abundance of each unique TCRbeta CDR3 rearrangement, sequence reads were collapsed and filtered. For each sample, productive Simpson clonality was calculated as the square root of Simpson's diversity index over productive rearrangements. Imported from immuneACCESS, the table was reduced by TCRdb to in-frame sequences with V and J called. These copies leave out some clones; in studies compared against another copy, an unresolved V gene accounts for under half, and the cause of the remainder is not known. V and J calls and clone size are as listed in that table; D and trimming were resolved from the DNA. The table for this sample lists 180,000 or so clones; roughly 80% of them were counted only once. The ten largest clones capture around 10% of the sample.

In Seattle, one collaborating source enrolled patients while the infection was active and tracked those patients longitudinally over the course of disease. Whole blood was collected in K2EDTA tubes by collaborating institutions according to the institutions' own protocols. Collaborator samples were shipped for TCRbeta analysis as frozen whole blood, isolated PBMCs, or DNA extracted from either sample type. As regards this clone: Its antigen is not yet known. Qualities for individual bases were not recorded, and no much larger clone is one base off.

The clonotype comes from a woman aged 40 to 50 with COVID-19, enrolled during active disease. Sequencing was carried out using peripheral blood.

In nucleotide form, the sequence is TGTGCCTGGAGTCCCTCTCAGGGGGCGAGAACGAACACCGGGGAGCTGTTTTTT. Its coded protein is CAWSPSQGARTNTGELFF. The chain is assembled from TRBV30 and TRBJ2-2, and 8 bases in between align with TRBD1. Looking up the germline V gene (reference sequence) yields CDR1 GTSNPN and CDR2 SVGIG. At the junction V is shortened by 2 bases and J by 0 bases; bases outside the gene matches: 11. The CDR3 spans 18 residues, from the cysteine through the phenylalanine. Left in the record is the CDR3 DNA by itself, 54 bases read in frame from the first base.